The sequence of this T cell receptor (beta chain) was determined in a study of cytotoxic CD8 clonotypes in ibrutinib-treated CLL. Trimming removed 1 base from V and 0 bases from J, with 6 bases in between. CDR1 and CDR2 (germline): MGHDK, SYGVNS. CDR3 length equals 14 residues. TCRdb's table, derived via immunoSEQ multiplex PCR, lists solely in-frame clones and lacks some. The sample comprises some 150,000 clones, approximately 77% of which are singletons, and around 30% rests with the top ten. Study outcomes and limitations: Increased clonality at ibrutinib response gave way to a return toward baseline at progression. Sustained-remission and progressing patients had unequal sampling times. Rare overall, public clonotypes shrank or held steady under therapy.

To note about this clone: Antigen unknown.

The receptor was isolated from a human donor with chronic lymphocytic leukemia. The V call is TRBV25-1, the J call TRBJ2-5; D not resolved. Sequenced material: PBMCs, taken after 12 months of ibrutinib treatment. CDR3 DNA: TGTGCCAGCAGTGAATTTAGGGACCAAGAGACCCAGTACTTC. Its protein is CASSEFRDQETQYF.